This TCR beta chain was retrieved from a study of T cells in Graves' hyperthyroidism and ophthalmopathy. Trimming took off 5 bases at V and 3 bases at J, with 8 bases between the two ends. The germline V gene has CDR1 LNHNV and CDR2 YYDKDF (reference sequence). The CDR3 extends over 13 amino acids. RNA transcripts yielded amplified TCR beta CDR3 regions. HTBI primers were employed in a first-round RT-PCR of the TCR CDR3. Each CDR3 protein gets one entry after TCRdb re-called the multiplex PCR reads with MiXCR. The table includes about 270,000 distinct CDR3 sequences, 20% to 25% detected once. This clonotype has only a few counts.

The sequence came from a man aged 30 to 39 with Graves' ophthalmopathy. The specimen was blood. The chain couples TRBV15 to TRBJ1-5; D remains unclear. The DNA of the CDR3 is TGTGCCACCAGCCTAGAAACCAATCAGCCCCAGCATTTT. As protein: CATSLETNQPQHF.